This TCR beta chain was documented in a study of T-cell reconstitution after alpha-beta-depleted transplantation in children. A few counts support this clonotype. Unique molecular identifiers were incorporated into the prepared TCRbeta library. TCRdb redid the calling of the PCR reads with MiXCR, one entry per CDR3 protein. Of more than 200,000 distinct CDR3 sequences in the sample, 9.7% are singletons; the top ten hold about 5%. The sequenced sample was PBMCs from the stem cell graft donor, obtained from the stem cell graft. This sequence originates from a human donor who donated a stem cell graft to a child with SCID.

The CDR3 DNA reads TGTGCCAGCAGGAGGACGGACCTTAACACTGAAGCTTTCTTT. Protein: CASRRTDLNTEAFF. The chain carries TRBV2 and TRBJ1-1, with D unclear. CDR3 length equals 14 residues. V was cut by 6 bases and J by 2 bases, with 13 bases left in between. Germline V gene lookup returns CDR1 SNHLY and CDR2 FYNNEI.